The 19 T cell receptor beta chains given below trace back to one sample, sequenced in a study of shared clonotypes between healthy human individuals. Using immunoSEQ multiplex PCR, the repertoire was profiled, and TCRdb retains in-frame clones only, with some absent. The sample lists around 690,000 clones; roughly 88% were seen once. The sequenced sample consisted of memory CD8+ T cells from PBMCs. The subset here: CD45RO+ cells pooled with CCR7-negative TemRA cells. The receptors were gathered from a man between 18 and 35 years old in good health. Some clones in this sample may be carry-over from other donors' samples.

The chain's CDR3 is CASSSRQDTQETQYF. In DNA form, the CDR3 reads TGTGCCAGCAGCTCCCGACAGGACACACAAGAGACCCAGTACTTC. The chain joins TRBV7-2 to TRBJ2-5, with D possibly being TRBD1 (6 bases). Trimming pared 4 bases from V and 2 bases from J, leaving 14 bases between. From germline, CDR1 is SGHTA and CDR2 FQGNSA. The CDR3 runs to 15 residues.

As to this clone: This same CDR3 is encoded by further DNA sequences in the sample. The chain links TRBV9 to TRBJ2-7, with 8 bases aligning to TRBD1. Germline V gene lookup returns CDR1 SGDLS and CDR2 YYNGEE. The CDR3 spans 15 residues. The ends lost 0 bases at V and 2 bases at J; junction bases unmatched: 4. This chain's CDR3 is CASSVVAGGPYEQYF. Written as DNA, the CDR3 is TGTGCCAGCAGCGTAGTGGCAGGGGGCCCCTACGAGCAGTACTTC.

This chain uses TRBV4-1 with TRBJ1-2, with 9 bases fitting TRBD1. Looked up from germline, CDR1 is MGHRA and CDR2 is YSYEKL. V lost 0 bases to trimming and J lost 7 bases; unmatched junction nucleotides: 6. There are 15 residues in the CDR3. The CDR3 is CASSQDLGGQGGYTF. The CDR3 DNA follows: TGCGCCAGCAGCCAAGATCTAGGGGGACAGGGTGGCTACACCTTC.

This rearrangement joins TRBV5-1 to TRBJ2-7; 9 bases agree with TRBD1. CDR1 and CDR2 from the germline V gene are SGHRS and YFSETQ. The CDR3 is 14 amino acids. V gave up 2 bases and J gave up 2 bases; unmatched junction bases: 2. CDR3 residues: CASSFGTGPYEQYF. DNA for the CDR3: TGCGCCAGCAGCTTTGGGACAGGGCCCTACGAGCAGTACTTC. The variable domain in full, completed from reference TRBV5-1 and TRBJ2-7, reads KAGVTQTPRYLIKTRGQQVTLSCSPISGHRSVSWYQQTPGQGLQFLFEYFSETQRNKGNFPGRFSGRQFSNSRSEMNVSTLELGDSALYLCASSFGTGPYEQYFGPGTRLTVT.

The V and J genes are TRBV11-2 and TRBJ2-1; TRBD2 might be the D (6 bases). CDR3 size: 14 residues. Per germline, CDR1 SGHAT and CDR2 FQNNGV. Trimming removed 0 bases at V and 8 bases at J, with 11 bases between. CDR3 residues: CASSLEGGGHEQFF. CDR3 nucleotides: TGTGCCAGCAGCTTAGAGGGAGGTGGGCATGAGCAGTTCTTC.

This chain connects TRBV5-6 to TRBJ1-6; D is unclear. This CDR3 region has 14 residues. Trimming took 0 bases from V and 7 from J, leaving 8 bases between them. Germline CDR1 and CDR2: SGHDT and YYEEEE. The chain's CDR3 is CASSLGVGNSPLHF. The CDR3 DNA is TGTGCCAGCAGCTTGGGGGTGGGGAATTCACCCCTCCACTTT.

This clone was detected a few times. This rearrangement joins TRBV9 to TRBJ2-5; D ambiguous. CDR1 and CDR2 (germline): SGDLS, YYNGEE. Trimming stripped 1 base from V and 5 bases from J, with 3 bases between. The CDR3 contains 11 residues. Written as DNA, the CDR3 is TGTGCCAGCAGCGTAAGGGAGACCCAGTACTTC. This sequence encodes CASSVRETQYF.

CDR3 amino acids: CASSLGGTGGEKLFF. Here the CDR3 DNA reads TGTGCCAGCAGCTTAGGCGGGACAGGGGGCGAAAAACTGTTTTTT. V usage is TRBV7-2 and J usage is TRBJ1-4; 12 positions match TRBD1. Germline V gives CDR1 SGHTA, CDR2 FQGNSA. The CDR3 is 15 amino acids. The V segment lost 1 base and the J segment 8 bases; nucleotides outside the gene matches: 2.

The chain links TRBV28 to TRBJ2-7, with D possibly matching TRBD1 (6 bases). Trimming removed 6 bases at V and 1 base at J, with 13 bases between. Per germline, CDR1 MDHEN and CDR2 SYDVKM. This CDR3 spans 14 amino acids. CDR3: CASRPGQISYEQYF. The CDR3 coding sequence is TGTGCCAGCAGGCCCGGACAGATTTCCTACGAGCAGTACTTC.

The CDR3 protein is CASSLAPRDYWDEQFF. In DNA, the CDR3 is TGTGCCAGCAGCTTAGCGCCCCGGGACTATTGGGATGAGCAGTTCTTC. The J gene is TRBJ2-1, the V gene TRBV7-9, with 7 bases identical to TRBD2. The ends lost 0 bases at V and 8 bases at J; junction bases unmatched: 10. This CDR3 has 16 residues. CDR1 SEHNR and CDR2 FQNEAQ come from the germline V gene (reference sequence).

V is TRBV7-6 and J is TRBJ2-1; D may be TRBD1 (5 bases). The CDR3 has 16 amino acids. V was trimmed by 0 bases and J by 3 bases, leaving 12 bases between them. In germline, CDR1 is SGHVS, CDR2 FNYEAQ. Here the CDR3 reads CASSLAGAYHYNEQFF. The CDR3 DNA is TGTGCCAGCAGCTTAGCAGGGGCCTACCACTACAATGAGCAGTTCTTC.

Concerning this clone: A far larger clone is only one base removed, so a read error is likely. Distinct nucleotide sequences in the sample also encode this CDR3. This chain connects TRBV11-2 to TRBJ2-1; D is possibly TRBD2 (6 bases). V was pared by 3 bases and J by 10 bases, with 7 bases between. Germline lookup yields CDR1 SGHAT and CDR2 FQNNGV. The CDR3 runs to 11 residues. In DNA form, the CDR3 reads TGTGCCAGCAGCTTGGCGGGGGAGCAGTTCTTC. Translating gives CASSLAGEQFF.

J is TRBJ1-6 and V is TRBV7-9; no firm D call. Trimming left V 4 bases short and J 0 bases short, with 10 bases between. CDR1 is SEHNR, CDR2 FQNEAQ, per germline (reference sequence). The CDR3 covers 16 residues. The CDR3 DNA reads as TGTGCCAGCAGCTCAGGCCCTAGCTCCTATAATTCACCCCTCCACTTT. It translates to CASSSGPSSYNSPLHF.

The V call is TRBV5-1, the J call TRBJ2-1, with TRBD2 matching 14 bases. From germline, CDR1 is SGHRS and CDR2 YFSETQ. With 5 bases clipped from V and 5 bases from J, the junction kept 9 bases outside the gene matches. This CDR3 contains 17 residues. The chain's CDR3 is CASSPRTSGRSHNEQFF. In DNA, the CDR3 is TGCGCCAGCAGTCCCCGGACTAGCGGGAGGAGCCACAATGAGCAGTTCTTC.

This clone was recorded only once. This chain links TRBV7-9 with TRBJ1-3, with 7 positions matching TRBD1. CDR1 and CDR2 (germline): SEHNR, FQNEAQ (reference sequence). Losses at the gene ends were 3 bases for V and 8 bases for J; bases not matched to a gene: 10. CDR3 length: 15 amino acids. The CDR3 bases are TGTGCCAGCAGCTTCTGGGCAGGGGGTTTGGACACCATATATTTT. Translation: CASSFWAGGLDTIYF.

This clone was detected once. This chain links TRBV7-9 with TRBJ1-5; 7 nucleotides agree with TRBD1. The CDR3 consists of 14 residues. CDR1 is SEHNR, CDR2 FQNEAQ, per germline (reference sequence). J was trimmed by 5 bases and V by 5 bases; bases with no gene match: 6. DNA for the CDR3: TGTGCCAGCAGCCGGGACAGCGACTATCAGCCCCAGCATTTT. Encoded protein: CASSRDSDYQPQHF.

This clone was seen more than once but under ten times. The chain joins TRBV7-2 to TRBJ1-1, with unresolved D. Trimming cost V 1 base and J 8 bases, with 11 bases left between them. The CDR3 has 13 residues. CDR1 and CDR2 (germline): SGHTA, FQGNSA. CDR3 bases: TGTGCCAGCAGCTTAGATCTGGAATTAGAAGCTTTCTTT. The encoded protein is CASSLDLELEAFF.

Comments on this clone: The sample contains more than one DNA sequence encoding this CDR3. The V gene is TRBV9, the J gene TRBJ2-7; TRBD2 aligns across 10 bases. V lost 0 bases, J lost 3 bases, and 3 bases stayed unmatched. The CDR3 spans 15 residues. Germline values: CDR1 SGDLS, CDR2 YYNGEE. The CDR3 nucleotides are TGTGCCAGCAGCGTAGCGGCTAGCGGGAGCTACGAGCAGTACTTC. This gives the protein CASSVAASGSYEQYF.

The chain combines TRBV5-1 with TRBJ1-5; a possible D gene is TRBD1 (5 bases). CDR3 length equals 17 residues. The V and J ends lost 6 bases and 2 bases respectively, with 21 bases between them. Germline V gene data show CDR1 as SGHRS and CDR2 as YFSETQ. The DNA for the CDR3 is TGCGCCAGCAAATTGGGCCCGCCCGGGGCAGGCAATCAGCCCCAGCATTTT. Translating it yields CASKLGPPGAGNQPQHF.